This TCR beta chain derives from a study of a mutant IDH1 vaccine in newly diagnosed glioma (dated by TCRdb to the early 2020s). Describing the broader study: Vaccination started 4-6 weeks after radiotherapy alone, or was given together with temozolomide cycles in the groups whose treatment included chemotherapy. Six visits were used for peripheral blood collection: V03 (baseline), V05, V07, V10, V12 and V13. Prior to enrollment, patients had been given standard therapy consisting of radiotherapy alone, temozolomide alone, or radiochemotherapy with temozolomide, with the combination given to most patients. Longitudinal TCRB deep sequencing was performed for about two dozen treated patients wherever samples were available for exploratory analyses. The roughly 30 treated patients were approximately 60% male and 37.5% female, with a mean age of approximately 40 years. The week-35 safety follow-up took place at visit V12, and the week-47 end of study took place at visit V13. Summary of the overall study and its limitations: PBMC samples for TCRB deep sequencing were selected based on availability. Immune responses induced by the vaccine were seen in around 94% of patients across multiple MHC alleles. Changes in the top peripheral T cell clonotypes picked up by TCRB sequencing did not appear to be linked to pseudoprogression. According to the authors, sample limitations meant that analyses of patient blood samples could not be reproduced.

The method was the immunoSEQ multiplex PCR assay. Following the manufacturer's protocol, the hsTCRB Kit was used to amplify rearranged TCR beta chain sequences. Sequencing of TCRB libraries was carried out on an Illumina MiSeq. The source study handled its data this way. Demultiplexing, trimming and gene mapping were performed with the kit vendor's proprietary platform. This immuneACCESS table, as held by TCRdb, lists in-frame sequences with V and J called but not all clones. Of the missing ones, under half trace to an unresolved V gene in checked studies; the others have no known cause. V, J and clone size derive from that table, while D and trimming were established from the DNA sequence. Counted in this sample were tens of thousands of clones; 80% to 90% of them appeared once. The ten largest clones represent roughly 5.2% of the sample. Notes on this clone: No antigen is known for it. Per-base qualities were not stored, and no clone one base away is much larger.

The time point tag for this specimen amounts to: week 35, safety follow-up. A 20-mer mutant IDH1 peptide at 300 micrograms in Montanide made up each vaccine dose, which was injected subcutaneously together with topical imiquimod. Patients were given eight vaccinations, in weeks 1, 3, 5, 7, 11, 15, 19 and 23, which matched visits V03 through V10. The donors had newly diagnosed IDH1-mutant astrocytomas of WHO grade 3 or 4 that showed loss of nuclear ATRX. The samples were drawn from NOA16, a multicentre, single-arm, open-label phase I trial in Germany that tested a mutant IDH1 peptide vaccine in humans for the first time. Genomic DNA for TCRB sequencing was extracted from EDTA blood using the DNeasy Blood and Tissue Kit. The receptor's source is a man in his forties or fifties with glioma. This sample comprised PBMCs, obtained from a glioma patient whose treatment included an IDH1 peptide vaccine.

The sequenced DNA: TGTGCCAGCAGCCACCGGACAGGGAAAGAGACCCAGTACTTC. This is translated as CASSHRTGKETQYF. The sequence links TRBV4-2 to TRBJ2-5; 8 of the junction bases match TRBD1. Germline trimming: 3 bases from V, 3 bases from J; junction bases outside gene matches: 3. The CDR3 runs 14 amino acids, cysteine and phenylalanine included. Of all the DNA, just the CDR3 is kept, 42 bases in frame from base 1. The CDR1 and CDR2 encoded by the germline V gene are LGHNA and YNFKEQ.